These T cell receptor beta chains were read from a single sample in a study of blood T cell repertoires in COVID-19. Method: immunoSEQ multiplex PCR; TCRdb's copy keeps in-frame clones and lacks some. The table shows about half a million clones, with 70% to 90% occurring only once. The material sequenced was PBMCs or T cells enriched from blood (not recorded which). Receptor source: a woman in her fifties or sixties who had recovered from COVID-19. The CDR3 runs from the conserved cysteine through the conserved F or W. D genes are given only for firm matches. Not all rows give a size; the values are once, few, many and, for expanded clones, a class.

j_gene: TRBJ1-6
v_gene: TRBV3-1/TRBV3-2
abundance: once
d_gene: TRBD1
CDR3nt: TGTGCCAGCATCGCTTCGGACAGGGTCAATTCACCCCTCCACTTT
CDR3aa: CASIASDRVNSPLHF

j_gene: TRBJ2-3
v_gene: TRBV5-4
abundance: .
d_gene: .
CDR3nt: TGTGCCAGCAGCTTGGCCTCAGGGCTGGGGGCGGATACGCAGTATTTT
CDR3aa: CASSLASGLGADTQYF

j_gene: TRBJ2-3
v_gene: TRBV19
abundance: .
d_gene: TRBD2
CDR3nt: TGTGCCAGTAGTTGGGCTAGCGGGGGGGCTAGAACGAGCACAGATACGCAGTATTTT
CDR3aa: CASSWASGGARTSTDTQYF

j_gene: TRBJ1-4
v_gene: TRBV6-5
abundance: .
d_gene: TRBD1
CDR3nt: TGTGCCAGCAGGGGAGGGACAGGGGAAAAACTGTTTTTT
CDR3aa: CASRGGTGEKLFF

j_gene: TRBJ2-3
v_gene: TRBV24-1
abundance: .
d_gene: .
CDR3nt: TGTGCCACCAGTCTCTCGGGAGCCACAGATACGCAGTATTTT
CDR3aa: CATSLSGATDTQYF

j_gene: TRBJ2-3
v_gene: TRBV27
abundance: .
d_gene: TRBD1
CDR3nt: TGTGCCAGCAGTCCCCGGACAGGTTATAGCACAGATACGCAGTATTTT
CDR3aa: CASSPRTGYSTDTQYF

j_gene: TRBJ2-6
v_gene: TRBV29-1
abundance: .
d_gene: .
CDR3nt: TGCCGCGTTGAGGGGGGGGGCTCTGGGGCCAACGTCCTGACTTTC
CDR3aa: CRVEGGGSGANVLTF

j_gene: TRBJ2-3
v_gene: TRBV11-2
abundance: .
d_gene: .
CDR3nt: TGTGCCAGCAGCTTAGGACTAATGACAGATACGCAGTATTTT
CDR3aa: CASSLGLMTDTQYF

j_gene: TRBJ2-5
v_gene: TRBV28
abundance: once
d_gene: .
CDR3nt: TGTGCCAGCAGTTTTGCGGGGACCCAAGAGACCCAGTACTTC
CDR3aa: CASSFAGTQETQYF

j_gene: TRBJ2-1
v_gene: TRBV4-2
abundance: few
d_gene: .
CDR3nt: TGTGCCAGCAGCCCCGGAGGGGGGGGCTTCTACAATGAGCAGTTCTTC
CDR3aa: CASSPGGGGFYNEQFF

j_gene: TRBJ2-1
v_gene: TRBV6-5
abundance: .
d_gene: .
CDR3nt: TGTGCCAGCAGTTACCGGGACTTGGTCTACAATGAGCAGTTCTTC
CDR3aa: CASSYRDLVYNEQFF

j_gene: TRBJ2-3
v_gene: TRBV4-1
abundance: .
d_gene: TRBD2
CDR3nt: TGCGCCAGCAGCCCAAGGACTAGCGGGGGGGATACGCAGTATTTT
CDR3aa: CASSPRTSGGDTQYF

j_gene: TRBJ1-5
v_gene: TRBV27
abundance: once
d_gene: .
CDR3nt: TGTGCCAGCAGGTTCATGCGTAATCAGCCCCAGCATTTT
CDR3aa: CASRFMRNQPQHF

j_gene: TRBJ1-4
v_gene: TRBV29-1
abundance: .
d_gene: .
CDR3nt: TGCAGCGTAACTCAAGCCAGGGGATCTAATGAAAAACTGTTTTTT
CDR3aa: CSVTQARGSNEKLFF

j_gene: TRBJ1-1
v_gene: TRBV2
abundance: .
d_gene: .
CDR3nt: TGTGCCAGCAGTGAAGTTAGCGGAGGGGTCACTGAAGCTTTCTTT
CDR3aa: CASSEVSGGVTEAFF

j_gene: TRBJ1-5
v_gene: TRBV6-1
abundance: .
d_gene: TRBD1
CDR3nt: TGTGCCAGCAGTGCGCTATTGACAGGGGTCAATCAGCCCCAGCATTTT
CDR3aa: CASSALLTGVNQPQHF

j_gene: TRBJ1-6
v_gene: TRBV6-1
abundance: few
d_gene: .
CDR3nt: TGTGCCAGCAGTGATTGGGAGGGTCGGTCACCCCTCCACTTT
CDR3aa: CASSDWEGRSPLHF

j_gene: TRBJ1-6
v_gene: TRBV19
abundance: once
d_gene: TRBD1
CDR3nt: TGTGCCAGCGACAGGGGGCTGAATTCACCCCTCCACTTT
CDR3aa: CASDRGLNSPLHF

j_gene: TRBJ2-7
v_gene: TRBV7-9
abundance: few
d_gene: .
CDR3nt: TGTGCCAGCAGCTTTCTAGAGGGAGCCCACGAGCAGTACTTC
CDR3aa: CASSFLEGAHEQYF

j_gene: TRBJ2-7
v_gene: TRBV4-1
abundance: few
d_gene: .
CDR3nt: TGCGCCAGCAGCCAAGTAGGCGGAGAGCAGTACTTC
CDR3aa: CASSQVGGEQYF

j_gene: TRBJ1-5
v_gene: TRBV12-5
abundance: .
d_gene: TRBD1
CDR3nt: TGTGCTAGTGGTTTGGCCCGGGGGACAGGGGAGGTGGGCAATCAGCCCCAGCATTTT
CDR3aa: CASGLARGTGEVGNQPQHF